The clone carrying this T cell receptor (beta chain) was recorded a few times. As yet, its antigen is unknown. Stability of Graves' hyperthyroidism was defined as absent ophthalmopathy progression within 18 months. The data belong to a study of T cells in Graves' hyperthyroidism and ophthalmopathy. About the study: The initial diagnosis was the point when peripheral blood was collected, ahead of any treatment.

Trimming stripped 4 bases from V and 3 bases from J, with 10 bases between. Looked up from germline, CDR1 is DFQATT and CDR2 is SNEGSKA (reference sequence). CDR3 length: 12 residues. Study-wide points: A model built on 13 V-J features separated ophthalmopathy from stable hyperthyroidism. Also found in blood were most expanded thyroid clonotypes above 0.001.

It was RNA transcripts that yielded the amplified TCR beta CDR3 regions. HTBI primers drove first-round RT-PCR of the TCR CDR3. TCRdb re-derived calls from the multiplex PCR reads in MiXCR, one entry per CDR3 protein. This table holds about 700,000 distinct CDR3 sequences, approximately 14% found once. The specimen was blood. The sequence came from a woman aged 18-30 years with Graves' hyperthyroidism. V and J are TRBV20-1 and TRBJ2-7, with D maybe TRBD1 (5 bases). CDR3: CSAIIQGYEQYF. CDR3 DNA sequence: TGCAGTGCTATTATCCAGGGCTACGAGCAGTACTTC.